This T cell receptor (beta chain) was found in a study of control samples from healthy donors and cancer patients. Sequencing used immunoSEQ multiplex PCR; TCRdb keeps in-frame clones, though not all of them. Found here are about 72,000 clones, around 94% of them singletons; the top ten hold around 6%. The ends lost 0 bases at V and 2 bases at J; junction bases unmatched: 0. This CDR3 contains 15 residues. Germline CDR1 is SGHNT and CDR2 is YYREEE (reference sequence). The clonotype was recovered from a woman aged 55-70 years in good health. The sequenced sample was blood. This chain connects TRBV5-4 to TRBJ2-2, with TRBD1 matching 8 bases. The CDR3 reads CASSLAGGNTGELFF. CDR3 nucleotides: TGTGCCAGCAGCTTGGCAGGGGGCAACACCGGGGAGCTGTTTTTT.